This T cell receptor beta chain was identified in a study of blood T cell repertoires in COVID-19. Study background: Acute-phase and convalescent COVID-19 samples originated in the United States, Italy and Spain. T cells, B-cell-depleted T cells, or PBMCs supplied cDNA or gDNA.

Profiled with immunoSEQ multiplex PCR; TCRdb holds only in-frame clones, not every one. This repertoire shows 250,000 or so clones, about 91% found once; its top ten account for about 4.5%. Deletions cut 7 bases from V and 1 base from J, with 14 bases between. The V gene's germline CDR1 is PRHDT and CDR2 FYEKMQ (reference sequence). CDR3 length equals 15 residues. The receptor's source is a woman aged 40 to 49 who had recovered from COVID-19. The rearrangement uses TRBV13 and TRBJ2-4, with D possibly TRBD1 on 6 matching bases. Sequenced material: peripheral blood. The CDR3 is CASTRGSSAKNIQYF. The CDR3 coding sequence is TGTGCCAGCACCAGGGGAAGTAGCGCCAAAAACATTCAGTACTTC.